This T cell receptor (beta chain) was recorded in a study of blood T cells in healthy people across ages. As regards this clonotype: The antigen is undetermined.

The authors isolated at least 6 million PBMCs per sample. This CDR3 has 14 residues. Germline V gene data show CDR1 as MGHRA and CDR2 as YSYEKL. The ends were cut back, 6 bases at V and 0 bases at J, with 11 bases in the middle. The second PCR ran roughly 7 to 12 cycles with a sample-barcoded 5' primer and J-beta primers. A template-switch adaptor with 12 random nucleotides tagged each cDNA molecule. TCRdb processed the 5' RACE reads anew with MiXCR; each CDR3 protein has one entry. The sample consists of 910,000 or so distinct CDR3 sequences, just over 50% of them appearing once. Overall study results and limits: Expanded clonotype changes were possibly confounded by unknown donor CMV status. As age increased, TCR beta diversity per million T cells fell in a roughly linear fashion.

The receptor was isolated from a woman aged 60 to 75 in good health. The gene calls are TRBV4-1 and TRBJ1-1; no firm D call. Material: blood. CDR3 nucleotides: TGCGCCAGCAGGACTACTTCAATGAACACTGAAGCTTTCTTT. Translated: CASRTTSMNTEAFF.